Below, one T cell receptor (beta chain) is given with its context. Attached unique molecular identifiers marked individual cDNA molecules. MiXCR, run by TCRdb on the 5' RACE reads, gives a single entry per CDR3 protein. The table lists approximately 69,000 distinct CDR3 sequences, 9.5% to 15% of them singletons. Germline lookup yields CDR1 SQVTM and CDR2 ANQGSEA. V dropped 8 bases and J dropped 1 base, with 24 bases sitting between them. CDR3 size: 16 residues. The data belong to a study of early T cells in non-severe SARS-CoV-2 infection. The overall study: Investigators sequenced bulk RNA drawn from unsorted whole blood, and chains remained unpaired.

Sequenced material: whole blood, taken at baseline. This receptor was taken from an adult who was a healthcare worker with PCR-confirmed SARS-CoV-2 infection or an uninfected control (not recorded which). This sequence joins TRBV29-1 and TRBJ2-7, with D possibly TRBD1 on 6 matching bases. CDR3 residues: CSILDPSRGLSYEQYF. The CDR3 DNA reads TGCAGCATTCTAGATCCCAGCAGGGGTCTTTCCTACGAGCAGTACTTC.